This T cell receptor beta chain was retrieved from a study of blood T cell repertoires in COVID-19. Study as a whole: Sample material is recorded as cDNA or gDNA derived from T cells, B-cell-depleted T cells, or PBMCs.

The authors' processing: The assay estimated nucleated cells by amplifying reference gene primers. Libraries were prepared by immunoSEQ multiplex PCR; TCRdb keeps only in-frame clonotypes and omits some of them. The DNA was the basis for D and trimming; V, J and clone size are from that table. The data show 150,000 to 190,000 clones, 84% seen once. Trimming removed 0 bases at V and 0 bases at J, with 3 bases between. There are 14 residues in the CDR3. The germline gives CDR1 SGHRS, CDR2 YFSETQ. This sequence was found in a woman between 50 and 59 years old with acute or convalescent COVID-19. The V and J genes are TRBV5-1 and TRBJ2-2, with D hard to call. The sample taken for sequencing was peripheral blood. CDR3: CASSLAPNTGELFF. The CDR3, as DNA: TGCGCCAGCAGCTTGGCTCCGAACACCGGGGAGCTGTTTTTT.